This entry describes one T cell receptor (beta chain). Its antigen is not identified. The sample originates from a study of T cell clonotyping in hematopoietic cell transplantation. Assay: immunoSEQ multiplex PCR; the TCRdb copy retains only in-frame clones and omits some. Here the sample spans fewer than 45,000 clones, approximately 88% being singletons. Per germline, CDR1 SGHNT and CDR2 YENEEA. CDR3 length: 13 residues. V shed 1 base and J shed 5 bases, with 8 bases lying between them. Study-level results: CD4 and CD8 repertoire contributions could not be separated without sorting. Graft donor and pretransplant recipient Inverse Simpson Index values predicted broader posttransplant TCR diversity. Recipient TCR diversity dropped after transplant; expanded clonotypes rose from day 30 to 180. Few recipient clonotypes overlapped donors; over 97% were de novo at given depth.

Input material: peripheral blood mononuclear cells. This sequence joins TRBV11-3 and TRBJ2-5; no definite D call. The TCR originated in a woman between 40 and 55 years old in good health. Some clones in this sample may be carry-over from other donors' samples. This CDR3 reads CASSLGPKETQYF. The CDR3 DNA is TGTGCCAGCAGCTTAGGACCGAAGGAGACCCAGTACTTC.